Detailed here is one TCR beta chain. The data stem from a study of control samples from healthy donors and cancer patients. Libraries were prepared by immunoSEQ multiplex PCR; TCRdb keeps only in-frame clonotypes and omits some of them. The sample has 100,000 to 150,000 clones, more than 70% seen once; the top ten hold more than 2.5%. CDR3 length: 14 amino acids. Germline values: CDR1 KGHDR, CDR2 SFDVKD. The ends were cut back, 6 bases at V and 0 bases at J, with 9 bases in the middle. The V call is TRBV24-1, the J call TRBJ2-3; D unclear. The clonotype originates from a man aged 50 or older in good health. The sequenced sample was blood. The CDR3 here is CATSTSSSTDTQYF. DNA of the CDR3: TGTGCCACCAGTACATCCTCTAGCACAGATACGCAGTATTTT.